One sample yielded the 10 T cell receptor beta chains listed below, sequenced in a study of cytomegalovirus exposure and HLA in healthy donors. Use of 60 Vbeta and 13 Jbeta primers characterized the PCR. Sequenced by immunoSEQ multiplex PCR; TCRdb stores in-frame clones only, minus some. This sample carries 90,000 to 120,000 clones, approximately 80% of them seen once, and the ten largest clones take 1.2%. The sample was PBMCs. Receptor source: a woman aged 18-35 years in good health and CMV-seronegative.

The CDR3 loop is CASSRGRLAGADTQYF. In nucleotides, the CDR3 is TGCGCCAGCAGCCGGGGGAGACTAGCGGGGGCGGATACGCAGTATTTT. The chain employs TRBV4-1 and TRBJ2-3, with 12 nucleotides matching TRBD2. The CDR3 totals 16 residues. Germline trimming cut 4 bases from V and 6 bases from J; bases unmatched to any gene: 8. Germline V lookup: CDR1 MGHRA, CDR2 YSYEKL.

In DNA, the CDR3 is TGTGCCAGCAGTGCTCGGGGTAGGATGGAGACCCAGTACTTC. Translating it yields CASSARGRMETQYF. This chain connects TRBV2 to TRBJ2-5; weak D call: TRBD2 (5 bases). Trimming left V 4 bases short and J 5 bases short, with 14 bases between. CDR3 size: 14 residues. Germline V gene sequence: CDR1 SNHLY, CDR2 FYNNEI.

The V gene is TRBV13, the J gene TRBJ1-2; 7 bases are shared with TRBD1. Germline V gives CDR1 PRHDT, CDR2 FYEKMQ (reference sequence). V shed 5 bases, J shed 4 bases, and the junction held 22 bases outside the gene matches. The CDR3 is made up of 19 amino acids. This CDR3 is CASSPRGGSVQGQIYGYTF. The CDR3 DNA is TGTGCCAGCAGCCCCCGGGGGGGGTCTGTACAGGGGCAAATCTATGGCTACACCTTC.

The CDR3 spells CASIKTGSNIQYF. The CDR3, as DNA: TGTGCCAGCATCAAGACAGGGAGTAACATTCAGTACTTC. This sequence joins TRBV11-1 and TRBJ2-4, with TRBD1 matching over 7 bases. The V and J ends lost 7 bases and 7 bases, in that order; junction bases with no gene match: 7. The CDR3 loop spans 13 amino acids. The germline V gene has CDR1 SGHAT and CDR2 FQDESV (reference sequence).

The chain combines TRBV28 with TRBJ2-7; TRBD1 agrees at 10 bases. Germline V gene data show CDR1 as MDHEN and CDR2 as SYDVKM. The CDR3 loop spans 16 amino acids. Trimming at V came to 2 bases and at J to 3 bases, leaving 7 bases not matched to a gene. The CDR3 is CASSLPGQGRIYEQYF. CDR3 nucleotides: TGTGCCAGCAGTTTACCGGGACAGGGGAGGATCTACGAGCAGTACTTC.

In its sample, this clone was seen once. V gene TRBV5-6 combines with J gene TRBJ2-5; possible D gene TRBD1, 7 bases. Germline V gene sequence: CDR1 SGHDT, CDR2 YYEEEE. Trimming left V 3 bases short and J 5 bases short, with 14 bases between. There are 14 residues in the CDR3. DNA of the CDR3: TGTGCCAGCAGCTACGCGACAGGGAGGGAGACCCAGTACTTC. Its translation is CASSYATGRETQYF.

This clone came up once. This rearrangement joins TRBV27 to TRBJ2-1; tentatively, D is TRBD2 (6 bases). Trimming left V 7 bases short and J 1 base short, with 14 bases between. The CDR3 is 15 residues long. CDR1 and CDR2 (germline): MNHEY, SMNVEV (reference sequence). CDR3 in amino acids: CASNPGGTSYNEQFF. DNA of the CDR3: TGTGCCAGCAACCCCGGGGGAACGTCCTACAATGAGCAGTTCTTC.

This chain links TRBV13 with TRBJ2-6, with a weak D call TRBD2 (6 bases). The germline CDR1 and CDR2 sequences are PRHDT and FYEKMQ (reference sequence). Trimming removed 4 bases from V and 19 bases from J, with 17 bases in between. The CDR3 sequence is 12 residues long. CDR3 nucleotides: TGTGCCAGCAGCTCGGCCCGGGGGTTCTTTACTTTC. Protein: CASSSARGFFTF.

This clone occurred once. This likely comes from a read error, as the CDR3 has no conserved phenylalanine or tryptophan at its end. The chain is built from TRBV28 and TRBJ2-7, with 8 bases lining up with TRBD1. The CDR3 length is 14 residues. Germline V CDR1 and CDR2: MDHEN, SYDVKM. The ends lost 2 bases at V and 3 bases at J; junction bases unmatched: 3. The chain's CDR3 is CASSLGDRRYEQYL. In nucleotides, the CDR3 is TGTGCCAGCAGTTTAGGGGACAGGCGCTACGAGCAGTACCTC.

This clone appeared a few times. This chain joins TRBV2 and TRBJ2-1; D uncertain. Germline CDR1 and CDR2: SNHLY and FYNNEI. V was pared by 3 bases and J by 4 bases, with 7 bases between. The length of the CDR3 is 13 residues. CDR3 loop: CASSDETYNEQFF. CDR3 bases: TGTGCCAGCAGTGACGAGACTTACAATGAGCAGTTCTTC. The full variable domain, its missing parts supplied by reference TRBV2 and TRBJ2-1, is EPEVTQTPSHQVTQMGQEVILRCVPISNHLYFYWYRQILGQKVEFLVSFYNNEISEKSEIFDDQFSVERPDGSNFTLKIRSTKLEDSAMYFCASSDETYNEQFFGPGTRLTVL.